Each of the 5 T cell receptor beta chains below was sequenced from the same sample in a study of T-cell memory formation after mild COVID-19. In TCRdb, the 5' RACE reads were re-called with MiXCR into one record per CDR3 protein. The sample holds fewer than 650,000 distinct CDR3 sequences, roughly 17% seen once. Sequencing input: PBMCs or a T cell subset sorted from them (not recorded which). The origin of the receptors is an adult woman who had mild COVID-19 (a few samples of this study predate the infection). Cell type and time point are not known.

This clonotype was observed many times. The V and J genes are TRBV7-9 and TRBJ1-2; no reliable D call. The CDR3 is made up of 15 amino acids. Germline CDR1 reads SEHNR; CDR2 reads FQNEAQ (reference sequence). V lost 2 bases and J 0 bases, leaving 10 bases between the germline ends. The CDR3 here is CASSLSPGSNYGYTF. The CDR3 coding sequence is TGTGCCAGCAGCTTATCGCCGGGATCTAACTATGGCTACACCTTC.

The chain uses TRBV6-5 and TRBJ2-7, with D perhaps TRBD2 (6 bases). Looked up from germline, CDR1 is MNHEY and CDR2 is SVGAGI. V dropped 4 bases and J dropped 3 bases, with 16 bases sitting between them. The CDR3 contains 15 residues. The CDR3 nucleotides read TGTGCCAGCAGTTCGTCGGCCAGGAGGGGCTACGAGCAGTACTTC. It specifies CASSSSARRGYEQYF.

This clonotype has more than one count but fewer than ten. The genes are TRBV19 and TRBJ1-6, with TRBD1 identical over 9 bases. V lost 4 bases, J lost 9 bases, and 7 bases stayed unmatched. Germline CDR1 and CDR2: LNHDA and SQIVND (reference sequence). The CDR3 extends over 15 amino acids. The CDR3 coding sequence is TGTGCCAGTAGTACTTGGGGACAGGGTCGTTCACCCCTCCACTTT. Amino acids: CASSTWGQGRSPLHF.

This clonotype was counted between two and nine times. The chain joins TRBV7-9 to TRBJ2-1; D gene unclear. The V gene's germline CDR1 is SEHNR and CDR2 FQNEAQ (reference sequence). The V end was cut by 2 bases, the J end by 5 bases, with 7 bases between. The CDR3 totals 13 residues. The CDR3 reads CASSLSTNNEQFF. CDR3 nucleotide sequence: TGTGCCAGCAGCTTATCCACAAACAATGAGCAGTTCTTC. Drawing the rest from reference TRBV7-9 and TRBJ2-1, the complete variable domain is DTGVSQNPRHKITKRGQNVTFRCDPISEHNRLYWYRQTLGQGPEFLTYFQNEAQLEKSRLLSDRFSAERPKGSFSTLEIQRTEQGDSAMYLCASSLSTNNEQFFGPGTRLTVL.

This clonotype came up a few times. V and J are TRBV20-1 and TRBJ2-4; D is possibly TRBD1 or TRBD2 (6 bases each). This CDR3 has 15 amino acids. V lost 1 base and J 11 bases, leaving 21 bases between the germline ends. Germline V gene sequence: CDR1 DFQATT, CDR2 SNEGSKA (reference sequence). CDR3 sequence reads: CSARGDGGPILVQYF. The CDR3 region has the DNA TGCAGTGCTAGAGGTGATGGGGGGCCAATACTTGTTCAGTACTTC.